This TCR beta chain originates from a study of T cells in Graves' hyperthyroidism and ophthalmopathy. Amplification targeted TCR beta CDR3 regions from RNA transcripts. First-round RT-PCR with HTBI primers amplified the TCR CDR3 region. TCRdb analysed the multiplex PCR reads with MiXCR anew, one entry per CDR3 protein. This table holds over 650,000 distinct CDR3 sequences, about 45% found once. The CDR3 loop spans 15 amino acids. CDR1 is SQVTM and CDR2 is ANQGSEA in the germline V gene. J was trimmed by 3 bases and V by 6 bases; bases with no gene match: 10. This clonotype was seen only once. A much larger clone differs by one base, so this may be a read error.

The sequence came from an adult man with Graves' disease, either hyperthyroidism or ophthalmopathy (not recorded which). The sequencing sample was made of peripheral blood or thyroid tissue (not recorded which). J is TRBJ2-7 and V is TRBV29-1, with 11 bases lining up with TRBD2. In DNA, the CDR3 is TGCAGCGTCAAACCGGGACTAGCGGTGAACTACGAGCAGTACTTC. Encoded protein: CSVKPGLAVNYEQYF.